These 32 T cell receptor beta chains were all obtained from the same sample, sequenced in a study of shared clonotypes between healthy human individuals. Profiled with immunoSEQ multiplex PCR; TCRdb holds only in-frame clones, not every one. This table has roughly 1,600,000 clones, approximately 98.5% appearing once. Sequencing was carried out using naive CD4+ T cells sorted from blood. Subset reported: CD45RA+ positively selected. Receptors were obtained from a man aged 25 to 40 in good health.

The rearrangement links TRBV25-1 to TRBJ2-7, with TRBD1 matching over 10 bases. The germline V gene encodes CDR1 MGHDK and CDR2 SYGVNS. V dropped 6 bases and J dropped 4; count of bases not matched to a gene: 6. There are 14 residues in the CDR3. CDR3 in DNA: TGTGCCAGCAGACGACAGGGGGCTGGTTACGAGCAGTACTTC. Encoded protein: CASRRQGAGYEQYF.

The chain employs TRBV18 and TRBJ2-1; D is ambiguous. V was clipped by 2 bases and J by 0 bases, with 11 bases between them. This CDR3 is 16 amino acids long. CDR1 is KGHSH and CDR2 is LQKENI in the germline V gene. The CDR3 here is CASSPRKQDSYNEQFF. In DNA, the CDR3 is TGTGCCAGCTCACCAAGAAAGCAGGACTCCTACAATGAGCAGTTCTTC.

This clone showed up just a few times. This CDR3 reads CAWTSRVNTEAFF. Written as DNA, the CDR3 is TGTGCCTGGACCTCGAGAGTGAACACTGAAGCTTTCTTT. J is TRBJ1-1 and V is TRBV30, with D unresolved. CDR3 size: 13 residues. Germline V lookup: CDR1 GTSNPN, CDR2 SVGIG (reference sequence). Trimming took 4 bases from V and 0 from J, leaving 9 bases between them.

This clone has a single count. V is TRBV5-1 and J is TRBJ2-3; 9 bases agree with TRBD2. J lost 0 bases, V lost 0 bases, and 5 bases had no gene match. The CDR3 spans 17 residues. Looked up from germline, CDR1 is SGHRS and CDR2 is YFSETQ. This chain's CDR3 is CASSLGLADASTDTQYF. The CDR3 DNA sequence: TGCGCCAGCAGCTTGGGACTAGCGGATGCTAGCACAGATACGCAGTATTTT. The full variable domain, completed using reference TRBV5-1 and TRBJ2-3, is KAGVTQTPRYLIKTRGQQVTLSCSPISGHRSVSWYQQTPGQGLQFLFEYFSETQRNKGNFPGRFSGRQFSNSRSEMNVSTLELGDSALYLCASSLGLADASTDTQYFGPGTRLTVL.

The chain links TRBV30 to TRBJ2-5; D is uncertain. CDR1 is GTSNPN, CDR2 SVGIG, per germline (reference sequence). This CDR3 spans 12 amino acids. Trimming pared 5 bases from V and 1 base from J, leaving 8 bases between. The CDR3: CAWGQVQETQYF. The CDR3 nucleotides are TGTGCCTGGGGGCAGGTCCAAGAGACCCAGTACTTC.

The chain joins TRBV11-2 to TRBJ1-2; TRBD1 might be the D (5 bases). CDR1 is SGHAT, CDR2 FQNNGV, per germline. This CDR3 is built from 12 residues. Between the trimmed V and J ends, which lost 2 bases and 7 bases, there was a span of 8 bases. The DNA for the CDR3 is TGTGCCAGCAGCTTAACAGGATTTGGCTACACCTTC. It yields the protein CASSLTGFGYTF.

The rearrangement joins TRBV7-9 to TRBJ1-1, with 8 bases lining up with TRBD1. V gave up 4 bases and J gave up 4 bases; unmatched junction bases: 2. This CDR3 comprises 13 residues. Germline V gene lookup returns CDR1 SEHNR and CDR2 FQNEAQ (reference sequence). The CDR3 sequence is CASSSGQGTEAFF. For the CDR3, the DNA is TGTGCCAGCAGCTCAGGACAGGGCACTGAAGCTTTCTTT.

The rearrangement joins TRBV5-4 to TRBJ2-3; D may be TRBD2 (6 bases). The CDR3 contains 15 residues. Trimming stripped 4 bases from V and 0 bases from J, with 12 bases between. Looked up from germline, CDR1 is SGHNT and CDR2 is YYREEE (reference sequence). CDR3 DNA sequence: TGTGCCAGCAGCCCTAGCGCAACTAGCACAGATACGCAGTATTTT. Translation gives CASSPSATSTDTQYF.

As regards this clone: This sample includes further DNA sequences coding for the same CDR3. The gene calls are TRBV15 and TRBJ1-5; D not resolved. The CDR3 is 14 residues long. V was trimmed by 1 base and J by 4 bases, leaving 8 bases between them. Per the germline V gene, CDR1 is LNHNV and CDR2 is YYDKDF (reference sequence). Here the CDR3 reads CATSRVAGNQPQHF. DNA for the CDR3: TGTGCCACCAGCAGAGTCGCTGGGAATCAGCCCCAGCATTTT. The whole variable domain, filled in from reference TRBV15 and TRBJ1-5, reads DAMVIQNPRYQVTQFGKPVTLSCSQTLNHNVMYWYQQKSSQAPKLLFHYYDKDFNNEADTPDNFQSRRPNTSFCFLDIRSPGLGDTAMYLCATSRVAGNQPQHFGDGTRLSIL.

Remarks on this clone: At the DNA level, this CDR3 is encoded by other sequences in the same sample as well. The rearrangement links TRBV28 to TRBJ1-2, with TRBD1 as a possible D gene (5 bases). V was trimmed by 6 bases and J by 0 bases, leaving 11 bases between them. The CDR3 covers 14 residues. Looked up from germline, CDR1 is MDHEN and CDR2 is SYDVKM. The CDR3 nucleotides are TGTGCCAGCAGCGTGGGACCCTCTAACTATGGCTACACCTTC. This sequence encodes CASSVGPSNYGYTF.

This chain joins TRBV2 and TRBJ1-4; D call uncertain. V was cut by 3 bases and J by 5 bases, with 10 bases left in between. Germline V gene sequence: CDR1 SNHLY, CDR2 FYNNEI. CDR3 size: 14 residues. The CDR3 loop is CASSDGRANEKLFF. For the CDR3, the DNA is TGTGCCAGCAGTGATGGAAGGGCCAATGAAAAACTGTTTTTT.

V gene TRBV14 combines with J gene TRBJ2-7; 11 bases fit TRBD2. With V trimmed by 4 bases and J by 7 bases, 15 bases remained unmatched. The CDR3 loop spans 17 amino acids. From germline, CDR1 is SGHDN and CDR2 FVKESK. The CDR3 DNA sequence: TGTGCCAGCAGCCCAAGGGGGGCACTAGCGGGAGTCGGGGAGCAGTACTTC. Translated, it gives CASSPRGALAGVGEQYF.

The chain employs TRBV11-2 and TRBJ2-3; TRBD2 matches 11 bases. This CDR3 is built from 15 residues. The V gene end was trimmed by 5 bases and the J gene end by 2 bases; junction bases not matched to a gene: 3. Germline V gene data show CDR1 as SGHAT and CDR2 as FQNNGV. The CDR3 DNA reads as TGTGCCAGCAGCCGTAGCGGGAGGGACACAGATACGCAGTATTTT. As protein: CASSRSGRDTDTQYF. Based on the CDR3 plus reference TRBV11-2 and TRBJ2-3, the full variable domain is EAGVAQSPRYKIIEKRQSVAFWCNPISGHATLYWYQQILGQGPKLLIQFQNNGVVDDSQLPKDRFSAERLKGVDSTLKIQPAKLEDSAVYLCASSRSGRDTDTQYFGPGTRLTVL.

The chain employs TRBV27 and TRBJ2-7; D is possibly TRBD1 or TRBD2 (5 bases each). The ends were cut back, 6 bases at V and 0 bases at J, with 9 bases in the middle. The CDR3 extends over 13 amino acids. CDR1 MNHEY and CDR2 SMNVEV come from the germline V gene (reference sequence). The CDR3 DNA follows: TGTGCCAGCAGATGGGGGAGCTCCTACGAGCAGTACTTC. This translates into CASRWGSSYEQYF.

The chain recombines TRBV15 with TRBJ2-3; D not certain. Germline V gives CDR1 LNHNV, CDR2 YYDKDF (reference sequence). The germline V and J ends were trimmed by 1 base and 11 bases, with 13 bases remaining between them. CDR3 size: 13 residues. The CDR3 region is CATSRAQSGEQYF. The CDR3 DNA follows: TGTGCCACCAGCAGAGCCCAAAGTGGAGAGCAGTATTTT.

The gene calls are TRBV7-8 and TRBJ2-7, with D hard to call. The V gene lost 2 bases and the J gene lost 6 bases, with 14 bases spanning the gap. The germline gives CDR1 SGHVS, CDR2 FQNEAQ. The CDR3 is made up of 14 amino acids. The chain's CDR3 is CASSLLRSWTEQYF. DNA for the CDR3: TGTGCCAGCAGCTTATTACGGTCATGGACCGAGCAGTACTTC. The variable domain in full, with the rest retrieved from reference TRBV7-8 and TRBJ2-7, is GAGVSQSPRYKVAKRGQDVALRCDPISGHVSLFWYQQALGQGPEFLTYFQNEAQLDKSGLPSDRFFAERPEGSVSTLKIQRTQQEDSAVYLCASSLLRSWTEQYFGPGTRLTVT.

This clone appeared once. The rearrangement uses TRBV28 and TRBJ1-5; D is undetermined. The CDR3 has 13 amino acids. V was trimmed by 5 bases and J by 11 bases, leaving 16 bases between them. Per germline, CDR1 MDHEN and CDR2 SYDVKM. This chain's CDR3 is CASSVPGSRAQHF. The CDR3 DNA is TGTGCCAGCAGTGTGCCGGGCAGTCGGGCCCAGCATTTT. Using reference TRBV28 and TRBJ1-5 for the parts outside the CDR3, the full variable domain is DVKVTQSSRYLVKRTGEKVFLECVQDMDHENMFWYRQDPGLGLRLIYFSYDVKMKEKGDIPEGYSVSREKKERFSLILESASTNQTSMYLCASSVPGSRAQHFGDGTRLSIL.

The chain has TRBV28 and TRBJ2-7; D is unresolved. Trimming took off 8 bases at V and 3 bases at J, with 8 bases between the two ends. Germline V gene data show CDR1 as MDHEN and CDR2 as SYDVKM. The CDR3 is made up of 11 amino acids. The CDR3 loop reads CASVGIYEQYF. CDR3 DNA: TGTGCCAGCGTGGGGATCTACGAGCAGTACTTC.

V and J are TRBV28 and TRBJ2-7; D is perhaps TRBD2 (6 bases). Germline values: CDR1 MDHEN, CDR2 SYDVKM. CDR3 size: 15 residues. V lost 2 bases, J lost 2 bases, and 13 bases lay in between. The CDR3 region has the DNA TGTGCCAGCAGTTTAGTCGGACTATCAACCTACGAGCAGTACTTC. Translating it yields CASSLVGLSTYEQYF.

The table lists this clone with a count of one. V usage is TRBV5-1 and J usage is TRBJ2-1, with 14 bases that match TRBD2. The CDR3 loop spans 19 amino acids. The J segment lost 8 bases and the V segment lost 4 bases, leaving 17 bases of the junction unmatched. Germline CDR1 SGHRS, CDR2 YFSETQ. In DNA form, the CDR3 reads TGCGCCAGCAGCAGGGGACTAGCGGGAGACGGGGGGCATACGGATGAGCAGTTCTTC. Amino acid sequence: CASSRGLAGDGGHTDEQFF.

The chain is built from TRBV27 and TRBJ2-3; TRBD2 agrees at 15 bases. The CDR3 loop spans 17 amino acids. The germline CDR1 and CDR2 sequences are MNHEY and SMNVEV (reference sequence). After removal of 2 bases from V and 3 bases from J, the junction contained 3 bases not matched to a gene. DNA for the CDR3: TGTGCCAGCAGTTTACGGACTAGCGGGAGGGCGACAGATACGCAGTATTTT. Its translation is CASSLRTSGRATDTQYF.

The chain is built from TRBV28 and TRBJ2-7, with D possibly being TRBD1 (5 bases). Germline loops: CDR1 MDHEN, CDR2 SYDVKM. The CDR3 length is 14 residues. V was cut by 7 bases and J by 3 bases, with 16 bases left in between. CDR3 nucleotides: TGTGCCAGCACTCATCTGGGAAGGGGCTACGAGCAGTACTTC. It codes for CASTHLGRGYEQYF. The full variable domain, its missing parts supplied by reference TRBV28 and TRBJ2-7, is DVKVTQSSRYLVKRTGEKVFLECVQDMDHENMFWYRQDPGLGLRLIYFSYDVKMKEKGDIPEGYSVSREKKERFSLILESASTNQTSMYLCASTHLGRGYEQYFGPGTRLTVT.

This chain connects TRBV30 to TRBJ1-5, with 7 bases that match TRBD1. V trimming: 2 bases; J trimming: 4 bases; junction bases outside the gene matches: 8. Germline CDR1 is GTSNPN and CDR2 is SVGIG (reference sequence). This CDR3 has 15 residues. The CDR3 sequence is CAWSPLDRDNQPQHF. The CDR3 DNA follows: TGTGCCTGGAGTCCCCTCGACAGGGATAATCAGCCCCAGCATTTT.

The chain carries TRBV7-3 and TRBJ2-1, with 9 bases fitting TRBD2. This CDR3 region has 15 residues. V lost 6 bases, J lost 8 bases, and 11 bases stayed unmatched. The germline V gene encodes CDR1 SGHTA and CDR2 FQGTGA. Written as DNA, the CDR3 is TGTGCCAGCAGTGCGGAACCGGGACTAGCACATGAGCAGTTCTTC. As protein: CASSAEPGLAHEQFF. The variable domain in full, with the rest retrieved from reference TRBV7-3 and TRBJ2-1, is GAGVSQTPSNKVTEKGKYVELRCDPISGHTALYWYRQSLGQGPEFLIYFQGTGAADDSGLPNDRFFAVRPEGSVSTLKIQRTERGDSAVYLCASSAEPGLAHEQFFGPGTRLTVL.

The J gene is TRBJ2-1, the V gene TRBV7-2, with D perhaps matching TRBD2 (5 bases). The germline CDR1 and CDR2 sequences are SGHTA and FQGNSA. The CDR3 is 12 amino acids. Deletions cut 1 base from V and 10 bases from J, with 8 bases between. The chain's CDR3 is CASSLDLAEQFF. CDR3 in DNA: TGTGCCAGCAGCTTAGATCTAGCCGAGCAGTTCTTC.

V usage is TRBV30 and J usage is TRBJ2-7, with no clear D. V was cut by 3 bases and J by 0 bases, with 18 bases left in between. CDR1 GTSNPN and CDR2 SVGIG come from the germline V gene (reference sequence). The CDR3 covers 16 residues. CDR3 bases: TGTGCCTGGAGATTCGGTATAGGAGTGGTCTCCTACGAGCAGTACTTC. It specifies CAWRFGIGVVSYEQYF.

The chain recombines TRBV10-3 with TRBJ1-4; tentatively, D is TRBD1 (6 bases). CDR3 length: 15 residues. V lost 3 bases and J 2 bases, leaving 10 bases between the germline ends. Germline assignment: CDR1 ENHRY and CDR2 SYGVKD. CDR3 DNA: TGTGCCATCAGTGACGGGACACCGACTAATGAAAAACTGTTTTTT. It codes for CAISDGTPTNEKLFF.

The chain links TRBV5-1 to TRBJ1-2, with D perhaps matching TRBD1 (6 bases). Germline-derived CDR1 and CDR2 are SGHRS and YFSETQ. V was cut by 4 bases and J by 2 bases, with 24 bases left in between. The CDR3 is 18 amino acids. The CDR3 sequence is CASSEGLRQANINYGYTF. The CDR3 coding sequence is TGCGCCAGCAGCGAGGGCTTAAGACAGGCAAATATCAACTATGGCTACACCTTC.

J is TRBJ2-1 and V is TRBV5-4; weak D call: TRBD1 (6 bases). Trimming shortened V by 0 bases and J by 9 bases, and 10 bases separated the two germline ends. The CDR3 has 13 residues. The germline V gene encodes CDR1 SGHNT and CDR2 YYREEE (reference sequence). In DNA, the CDR3 is TGTGCCAGCAGCTTGGGGGGGCAGCCTGAGCAGTTCTTC. Amino acids: CASSLGGQPEQFF.

This clone is a singleton in its sample. V is TRBV19 and J is TRBJ2-7, with D tentatively TRBD2 (6 bases). From germline, CDR1 is LNHDA and CDR2 SQIVND (reference sequence). The CDR3 sequence is 15 residues long. Trimming left V 4 bases short and J 3 bases short, with 16 bases between. The CDR3 DNA is TGTGCCAGTAGTAGAGGGAGGACGGACTTCTACGAGCAGTACTTC. As protein: CASSRGRTDFYEQYF.

This rearrangement joins TRBV5-4 to TRBJ2-7, with 9 positions matching TRBD1. There are 15 residues in the CDR3. The trim removed 0 bases at V and 2 bases at J, leaving 3 bases unmatched. Germline CDR1 SGHNT, CDR2 YYREEE (reference sequence). In DNA, the CDR3 is TGTGCCAGCAGCTTGGCGGACAGGGGCCCCTACGAGCAGTACTTC. Translation gives CASSLADRGPYEQYF. Supplemented by reference TRBV5-4 and TRBJ2-7, the full variable domain reads ETGVTQSPTHLIKTRGQQVTLRCSSQSGHNTVSWYQQALGQGPQFIFQYYREEENGRGNFPPRFSGLQFPNYSSELNVNALELDDSALYLCASSLADRGPYEQYFGPGTRLTVT.

This chain joins TRBV5-1 and TRBJ1-2; 9 bases are a match to TRBD1. The CDR3 is 14 residues long. Germline values: CDR1 SGHRS, CDR2 YFSETQ. V lost 0 bases to trimming and J lost 7 bases; unmatched junction nucleotides: 4. CDR3: CASSLGQGDFGYTF. Here the CDR3 DNA reads TGCGCCAGCAGCTTGGGACAGGGGGATTTTGGCTACACCTTC.